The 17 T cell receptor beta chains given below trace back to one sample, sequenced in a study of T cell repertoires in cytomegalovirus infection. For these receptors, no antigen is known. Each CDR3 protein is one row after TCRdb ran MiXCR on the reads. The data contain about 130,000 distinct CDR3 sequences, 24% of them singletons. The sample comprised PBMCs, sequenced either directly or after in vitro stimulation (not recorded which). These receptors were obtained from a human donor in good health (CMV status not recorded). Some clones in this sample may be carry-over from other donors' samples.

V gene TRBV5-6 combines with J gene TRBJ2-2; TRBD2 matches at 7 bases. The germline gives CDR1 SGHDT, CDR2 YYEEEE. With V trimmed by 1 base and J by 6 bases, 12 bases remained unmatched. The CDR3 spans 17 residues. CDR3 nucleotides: TGTGCCAGCAGCTTGAAACAAAGCGGGAACTTCGCCGGGGAGCTGTTTTTT. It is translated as CASSLKQSGNFAGELFF. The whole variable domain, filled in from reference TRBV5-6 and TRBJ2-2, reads DAGVTQSPTHLIKTRGQQVTLRCSPKSGHDTVSWYQQALGQGPQFIFQYYEEEERQRGNFPDRFSGHQFPNYSSELNVNALLLGDSALYLCASSLKQSGNFAGELFFGEGSRLTVL.

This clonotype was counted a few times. In DNA, the CDR3 is TGTGCCAGCAGCTTGGGGGAGGGGGGCCTTTGGTACGAGCAGTACGTC. Its protein is CASSLGEGGLWYEQYV. The rearrangement links TRBV11-2 to TRBJ2-7; D possibly corresponds to TRBD2 (7 bases). Germline V gene data show CDR1 as SGHAT and CDR2 as FQNNGV. V was shortened by 3 bases and J by 4 bases, with 19 bases between the two germline ends. The length of the CDR3 is 16 residues.

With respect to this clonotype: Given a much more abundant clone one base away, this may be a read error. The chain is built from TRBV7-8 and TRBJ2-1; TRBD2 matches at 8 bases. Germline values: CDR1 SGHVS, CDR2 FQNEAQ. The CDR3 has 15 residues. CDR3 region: CASSLSSGPTNKQFF. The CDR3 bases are TGTGCCAGCAGCTTATCTAGCGGGCCCACCAATAAGCAGTTCTTC.

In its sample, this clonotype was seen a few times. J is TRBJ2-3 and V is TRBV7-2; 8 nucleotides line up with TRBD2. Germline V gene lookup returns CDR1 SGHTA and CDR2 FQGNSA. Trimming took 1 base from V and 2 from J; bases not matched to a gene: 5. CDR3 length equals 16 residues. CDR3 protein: CASSLEGLGFTDTQYF. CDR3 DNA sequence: TGTGCCAGCAGCTTAGAGGGACTAGGGTTCACAGATACGCAGTATTTT.

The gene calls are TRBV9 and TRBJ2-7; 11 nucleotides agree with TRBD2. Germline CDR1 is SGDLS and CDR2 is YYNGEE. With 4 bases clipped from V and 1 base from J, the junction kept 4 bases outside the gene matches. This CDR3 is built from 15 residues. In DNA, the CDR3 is TGTGCCAGCAGCCCTCGGACTAGCGGGTCCTACGAGCAGTACTTC. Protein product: CASSPRTSGSYEQYF.

CDR3 protein: CASSLSGASNQPQHF. Written as DNA, the CDR3 is TGTGCCAGCAGTCTTTCTGGGGCCTCCAATCAGCCCCAGCATTTT. The chain employs TRBV28 and TRBJ1-5; D perhaps matches TRBD1 (5 bases). From germline, CDR1 is MDHEN and CDR2 SYDVKM. The CDR3 has 15 amino acids. V was shortened by 5 bases and J by 3 bases, with 14 bases between the two germline ends.

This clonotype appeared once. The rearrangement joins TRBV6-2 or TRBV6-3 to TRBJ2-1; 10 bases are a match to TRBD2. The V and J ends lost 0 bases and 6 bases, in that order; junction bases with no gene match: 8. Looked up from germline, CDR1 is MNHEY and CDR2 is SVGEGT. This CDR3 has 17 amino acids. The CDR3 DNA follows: TGTGCCAGCAGTTACTCACCTCTAGCGGGAGTTGGCAATGAGCAGTTCTTC. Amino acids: CASSYSPLAGVGNEQFF.

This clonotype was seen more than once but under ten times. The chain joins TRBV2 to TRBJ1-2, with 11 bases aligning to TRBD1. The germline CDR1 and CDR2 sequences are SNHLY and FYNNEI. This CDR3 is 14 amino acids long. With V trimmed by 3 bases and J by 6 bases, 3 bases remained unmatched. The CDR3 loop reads CASSEPDRGHGYTF. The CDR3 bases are TGTGCCAGCAGTGAGCCGGACAGGGGGCATGGCTACACCTTC. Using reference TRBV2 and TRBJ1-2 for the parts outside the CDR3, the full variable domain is EPEVTQTPSHQVTQMGQEVILRCVPISNHLYFYWYRQILGQKVEFLVSFYNNEISEKSEIFDDQFSVERPDGSNFTLKIRSTKLEDSAMYFCASSEPDRGHGYTFGSGTRLTVV.

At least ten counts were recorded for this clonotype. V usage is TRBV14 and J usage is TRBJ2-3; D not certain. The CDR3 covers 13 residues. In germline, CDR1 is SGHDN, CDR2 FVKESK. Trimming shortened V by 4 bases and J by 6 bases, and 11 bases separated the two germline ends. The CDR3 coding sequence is TGTGCCAGCAGCCCTGGAATCCGGGATACGCAGTATTTT. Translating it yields CASSPGIRDTQYF.

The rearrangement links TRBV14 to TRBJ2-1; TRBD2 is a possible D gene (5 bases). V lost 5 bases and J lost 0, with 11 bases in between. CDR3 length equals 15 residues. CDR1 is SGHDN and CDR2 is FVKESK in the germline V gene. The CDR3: CASSSAVSSYNEQFF. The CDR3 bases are TGTGCCAGCAGCTCAGCGGTAAGCTCCTACAATGAGCAGTTCTTC.

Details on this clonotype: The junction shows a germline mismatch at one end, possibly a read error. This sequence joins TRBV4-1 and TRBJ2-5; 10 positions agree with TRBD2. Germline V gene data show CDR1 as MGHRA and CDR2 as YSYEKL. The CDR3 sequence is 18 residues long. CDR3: CASSQEIDRLAGAETQYF. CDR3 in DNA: TGTGCCAGCAGCCAAGAGATCGATAGGCTAGCGGGAGCGGAGACCCAGTACTTC.

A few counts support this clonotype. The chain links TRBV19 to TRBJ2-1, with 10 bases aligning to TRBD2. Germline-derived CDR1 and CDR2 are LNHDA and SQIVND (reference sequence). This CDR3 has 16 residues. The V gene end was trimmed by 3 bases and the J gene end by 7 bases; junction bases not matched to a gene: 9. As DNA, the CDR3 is TGTGCCAGTAGTATTCTAGCGGGAGTCGGGAGGAATGAGCAGTTCTTC. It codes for CASSILAGVGRNEQFF.

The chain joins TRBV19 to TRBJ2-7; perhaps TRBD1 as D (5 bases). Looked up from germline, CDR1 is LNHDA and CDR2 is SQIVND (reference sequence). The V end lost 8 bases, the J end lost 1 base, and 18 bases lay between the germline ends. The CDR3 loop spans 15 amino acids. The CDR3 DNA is TGTGCCAGTGCCATAGGGGTTGGAGTATCCTACGAGCAGTACTTC. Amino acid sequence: CASAIGVGVSYEQYF.

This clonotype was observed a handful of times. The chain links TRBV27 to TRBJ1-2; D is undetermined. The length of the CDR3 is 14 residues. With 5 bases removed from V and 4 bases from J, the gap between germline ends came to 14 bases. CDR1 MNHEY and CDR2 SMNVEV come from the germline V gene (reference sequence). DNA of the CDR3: TGTGCCAGCAGTGCCACCGGGGTGACCTATGGCTACACCTTC. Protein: CASSATGVTYGYTF.

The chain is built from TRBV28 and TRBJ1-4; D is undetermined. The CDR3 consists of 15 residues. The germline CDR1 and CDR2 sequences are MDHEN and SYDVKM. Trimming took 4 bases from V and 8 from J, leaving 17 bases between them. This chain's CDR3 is CASSSPEERSEKLFF. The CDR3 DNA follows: TGTGCCAGCAGTTCCCCCGAGGAGAGGAGCGAAAAACTGTTTTTT.

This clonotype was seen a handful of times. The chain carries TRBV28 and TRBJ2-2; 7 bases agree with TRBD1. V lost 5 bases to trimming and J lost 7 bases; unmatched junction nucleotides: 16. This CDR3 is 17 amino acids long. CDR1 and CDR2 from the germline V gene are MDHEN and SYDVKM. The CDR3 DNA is TGTGCCAGCAGTCCCCGTTCGACAGGGCGGTTAATCGGGGAGCTGTTTTTT. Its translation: CASSPRSTGRLIGELFF.

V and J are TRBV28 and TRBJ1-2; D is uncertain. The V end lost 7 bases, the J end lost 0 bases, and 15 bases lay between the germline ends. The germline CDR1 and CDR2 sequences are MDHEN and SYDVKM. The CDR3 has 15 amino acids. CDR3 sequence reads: CASIPGGSTNYGYTF. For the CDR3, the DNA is TGTGCCAGCATCCCCGGAGGGAGCACTAACTATGGCTACACCTTC.